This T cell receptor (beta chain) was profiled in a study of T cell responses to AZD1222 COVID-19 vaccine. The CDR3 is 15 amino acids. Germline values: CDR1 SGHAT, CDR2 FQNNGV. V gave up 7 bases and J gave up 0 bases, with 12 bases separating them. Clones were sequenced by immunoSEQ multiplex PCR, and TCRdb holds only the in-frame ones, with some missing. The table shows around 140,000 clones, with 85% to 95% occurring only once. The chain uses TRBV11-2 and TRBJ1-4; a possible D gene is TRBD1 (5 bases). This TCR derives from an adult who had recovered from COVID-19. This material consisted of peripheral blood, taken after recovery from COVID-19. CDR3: CASTRQLATNEKLFF. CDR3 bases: TGTGCCAGCACTCGACAGTTGGCAACTAATGAAAAACTGTTTTTT.